The 19 T cell receptor beta chains below come from one sample, sequenced in a study of T-cell memory formation after mild COVID-19. Each CDR3 protein is one row after TCRdb ran MiXCR on the 5' RACE reads. The table shows approximately 500,000 distinct CDR3 sequences, with about 23% occurring only once. Material for sequencing was PBMCs or a T cell subset sorted from them (not recorded which). The receptors shown here come from an adult woman who had mild COVID-19 (a few samples of this study predate the infection). Cell type and time point are not known.

This clonotype was detected a few times. The chain employs TRBV12-3 or TRBV12-4 and TRBJ1-2; D is uncertain. The length of the CDR3 is 13 residues. V was clipped by 1 base and J by 7 bases, with 10 bases between them. CDR3 DNA sequence: TGTGCCAGCAGTTTAGAACTAACTACTGGCTACACCTTC. Amino acids: CASSLELTTGYTF.

The V and J genes are TRBV12-3 or TRBV12-4 and TRBJ1-2; D call uncertain. Trimming took 6 bases from V and 7 from J, leaving 15 bases between them. The CDR3 is 13 residues long. In DNA, the CDR3 is TGTGCCAGCAGCCCGGTCCTCTCCAGTGGCTACACCTTC. Translated, it gives CASSPVLSSGYTF.

This chain joins TRBV7-2 and TRBJ2-2; D gene ambiguous. Germline CDR1 and CDR2: SGHTA and FQGNSA. The CDR3 is 13 amino acids. V lost 5 bases and J 9 bases, leaving 13 bases between the germline ends. CDR3 region: CASSRVPGWELFF. For the CDR3, the DNA is TGTGCCAGCAGCCGAGTACCGGGCTGGGAGCTGTTTTTT.

There are a few counts of this clonotype. The chain has TRBV5-1 and TRBJ2-2, with 8 bases matching TRBD1. V shed 0 bases and J 9 bases; nucleotides not matched to a gene: 4. There are 14 residues in the CDR3. Germline values: CDR1 SGHRS, CDR2 YFSETQ. The CDR3 reads CASSLEAGGRELFF. The CDR3 DNA reads as TGCGCCAGCAGCTTGGAGGCAGGGGGCCGGGAGCTGTTTTTT.

The chain joins TRBV4-1 to TRBJ1-2; D gene unclear. The germline V and J ends were trimmed by 4 bases and 8 bases, with 17 bases remaining between them. Per the germline V gene, CDR1 is MGHRA and CDR2 is YSYEKL. This CDR3 has 14 amino acids. CDR3 nucleotide sequence: TGCGCCAGCAGCCCGACCATAGGCCGAGAGGGCTACACCTTC. Translated: CASSPTIGREGYTF.

V usage is TRBV29-1 and J usage is TRBJ1-3; D uncertain. V was cut by 7 bases and J by 0 bases, with 10 bases left in between. Germline V lookup: CDR1 SQVTM, CDR2 ANQGSEA. CDR3 size: 13 residues. CDR3 sequence (DNA): TGCAGCGCGACGACGGTCTCTGGAAACACCATATATTTT. This encodes CSATTVSGNTIYF.

This clonotype appeared a few times. The rearrangement links TRBV9 to TRBJ2-3, with D perhaps matching TRBD1 or TRBD2 (6 bases each). Germline values: CDR1 SGDLS, CDR2 YYNGEE. Trimming pared 3 bases from V and 5 bases from J, leaving 19 bases between. The CDR3 has 16 amino acids. The CDR3 sequence: CASSEEGDNARDTQYF. CDR3 in DNA: TGTGCCAGCAGCGAGGAGGGGGACAACGCCCGAGATACGCAGTATTTT.

There are a few counts of this clonotype. The V and J genes are TRBV7-2 and TRBJ2-1, with 13 bases matching TRBD2. The V gene's germline CDR1 is SGHTA and CDR2 FQGNSA. Losses at the gene ends were 8 bases for V and 8 bases for J; bases not matched to a gene: 3. The CDR3 is 13 residues long. This CDR3 is CASAGLAGDEQFF. CDR3 nucleotide sequence: TGTGCCAGCGCCGGACTAGCGGGAGATGAGCAGTTCTTC.

This clonotype was recorded a few times. The chain employs TRBV7-9 and TRBJ2-2; the match to TRBD2 covers 10 bases. Looked up from germline, CDR1 is SEHNR and CDR2 is FQNEAQ (reference sequence). V gave up 2 bases and J gave up 7 bases; unmatched junction bases: 13. This CDR3 has 18 residues. The CDR3 is CASSLSNKASGSNGELFF. The CDR3 nucleotides read TGTGCCAGCAGCTTATCCAACAAGGCTAGCGGGAGTAACGGGGAGCTGTTTTTT.

In DNA form, the CDR3 reads TGCGCCAGCAGCTTCATCCAGGGGGCGGTCACTGAAGCTTTCTTT. Encoded protein: CASSFIQGAVTEAFF. The V gene is TRBV4-1, the J gene TRBJ1-1, with 8 bases fitting TRBD1. Germline V lookup: CDR1 MGHRA, CDR2 YSYEKL. The V and J ends lost 5 bases and 4 bases, in that order; junction bases with no gene match: 9. CDR3 size: 15 residues.

V gene TRBV5-1 combines with J gene TRBJ2-6; D possibly uses TRBD1 or TRBD2 (5 bases each). The CDR3 totals 18 residues. V was pared by 2 bases and J by 8 bases, with 23 bases between. Per the germline V gene, CDR1 is SGHRS and CDR2 is YFSETQ. CDR3 DNA: TGCGCCAGCAGCTTATCAGGGAGCTTGTCTGTTGGTACCAACGTCCTGACTTTC. This sequence encodes CASSLSGSLSVGTNVLTF.

This chain uses TRBV20-1 with TRBJ2-3; 9 bases fit TRBD1. V dropped 5 bases and J dropped 4; count of bases not matched to a gene: 16. Germline loops: CDR1 DFQATT, CDR2 SNEGSKA (reference sequence). This CDR3 has 17 amino acids. CDR3 region: CSAHTPPGQGRADTQYF. The CDR3, as DNA: TGCAGTGCTCATACGCCTCCCGGACAGGGGAGAGCAGATACGCAGTATTTT.

There are a few counts of this clonotype. CDR3 amino acids: CASSLDGFEAFF. The DNA of the CDR3 is TGCGCCAGCAGCTTGGACGGTTTTGAAGCTTTCTTT. V gene TRBV5-1 combines with J gene TRBJ1-1; D uncertain. In germline, CDR1 is SGHRS, CDR2 YFSETQ. The germline V and J ends were trimmed by 0 bases and 7 bases, with 7 bases remaining between them. The CDR3 loop spans 12 amino acids.

The chain employs TRBV5-4 and TRBJ1-1; possible D gene TRBD1, 5 bases. V was cut by 4 bases and J by 0 bases, with 16 bases left in between. Germline values: CDR1 SGHNT, CDR2 YYREEE (reference sequence). This CDR3 is 16 amino acids long. The CDR3 nucleotides are TGTGCCAGCAGCCCCGGGGGGGTGAGGGTGAACACTGAAGCTTTCTTT. This encodes CASSPGGVRVNTEAFF. The complete variable domain, with remaining parts taken from reference TRBV5-4 and TRBJ1-1, reads ETGVTQSPTHLIKTRGQQVTLRCSSQSGHNTVSWYQQALGQGPQFIFQYYREEENGRGNFPPRFSGLQFPNYSSELNVNALELDDSALYLCASSPGGVRVNTEAFFGQGTRLTVV.

This clonotype was picked up many times. The junction departs from the called germline gene at one end, perhaps through a read error. This chain uses TRBV5-1 with TRBJ2-5; D unresolved. Germline V CDR1 and CDR2: SGHRS, YFSETQ. The CDR3 is 11 residues long. CDR3 DNA sequence: TGTGCCAGCAGCCTCCAAGAGACCCAGTACTTC. This encodes CASSLQETQYF.

This clonotype was picked up a small number of times. This chain links TRBV7-2 with TRBJ2-1, with D tentatively TRBD2 (5 bases). Germline V gene sequence: CDR1 SGHTA, CDR2 FQGNSA. V shed 2 bases and J shed 7 bases, with 15 bases lying between them. The CDR3 extends over 15 amino acids. CDR3 in DNA: TGTGCCAGCAGCTTACGGACCATCGGGGTGAATGAGCAGTTCTTC. It encodes CASSLRTIGVNEQFF.

This clonotype came up a few times. The rearrangement uses TRBV18 and TRBJ1-1, with 7 nucleotides matching TRBD1. Germline assignment: CDR1 KGHSH and CDR2 LQKENI. The ends lost 6 bases at V and 7 bases at J; junction bases unmatched: 14. The CDR3 consists of 15 residues. The CDR3 DNA reads TGTGCCAGCTCCCCCTCCGGTCCGGGACAGATTGAAGCTTTCTTT. Its translation is CASSPSGPGQIEAFF.

The table lists this clonotype with a few counts. V gene TRBV7-6 combines with J gene TRBJ1-1; no definite D call. The CDR3 consists of 15 residues. Germline CDR1 is SGHVS and CDR2 is FNYEAQ. V lost 1 base and J lost 2, with 11 bases in between. The CDR3 loop reads CASSLGGRRNTEAFF. CDR3 coding DNA: TGTGCCAGCAGCTTAGGCGGAAGGAGAAACACTGAAGCTTTCTTT.

This clonotype was seen only a few times. The chain uses TRBV28 and TRBJ2-7; D is uncertain. Germline V CDR1 and CDR2: MDHEN, SYDVKM. CDR3 size: 12 residues. Deletions cut 4 bases from V and 6 bases from J, with 10 bases between. This CDR3 is CASSYGVSEQYF. Written as DNA, the CDR3 is TGTGCCAGCAGTTATGGGGTATCCGAGCAGTACTTC.